This TCR beta chain was obtained from a study of cytomegalovirus exposure and HLA in healthy donors. Study summary: There were some 380 genotyped donors. Of these, roughly 86% fell in the genetic ancestry cluster associated with self-reported Caucasian donors. The study's findings and limits: An analysis that was carried out later associated 16,000 or so TCR beta sequences with HLA alleles at 0.05 false discovery rate. The study recorded 160 or so TCR beta chains that were cytomegalovirus-associated.

CDR1 is SGHDN, CDR2 FVKESK, per germline. The CDR3 consists of 15 residues. Each donor was healthy, and each was a bone marrow donor. This clone was found a few times. Its specificity is not known. Compared with germline, one end of the junction differs, possibly owing to a read error. The PCR made use of 60 Vbeta and 13 Jbeta primers. TCRdb's table, derived via immunoSEQ multiplex PCR, lists solely in-frame clones and lacks some. The data show about 190,000 clones, with around 67% seen just once and 3% to 3.5% held by the top ten. The material sequenced was PBMCs. The rearrangement uses TRBV14 and TRBJ2-1; D might be TRBD2 (5 bases). This clonotype was obtained from a woman aged 25 to 39 in good health and CMV-seropositive. The CDR3 region has the DNA TGTGCCAGCAGTCAAGACTCGGCGGGTCTTAGGGAGCAGTTCTTC. Amino acid sequence: CASSQDSAGLREQFF.